These T cell receptor beta chains were read from a single sample in a study of blood T cell repertoires in COVID-19. Clones were read by immunoSEQ multiplex PCR, and TCRdb kept only the in-frame ones, dropping some. The sample consists of some 220,000 clones, around 81% of them appearing once. Specimen: peripheral blood. These receptors all stem from an older woman with acute or convalescent COVID-19. The CDR3 runs from the conserved cysteine through the conserved F or W. D genes are given only for firm matches. Clone size is given for some rows only: seen once, a few or many times, or a class if the clone is expanded.

TRBV28	.	once	TRBJ2-7	CASSSGRRDEQYF	TGTGCCAGCAGTTCAGGGCGACGGGACGAGCAGTACTTC
TRBV19	TRBD1	.	TRBJ1-2	CASSMMGQGARGYTF	TGTGCCAGTAGTATGATGGGACAGGGGGCGCGGGGCTACACCTTC
TRBV7-9	TRBD1	.	TRBJ1-1	CASSPQTGPHTEAFF	TGTGCCAGCAGCCCACAGACAGGGCCCCACACTGAAGCTTTCTTT
TRBV5-1	TRBD1	.	TRBJ2-5	CASSTDRVTGTQYF	TGCGCCAGCAGCACGGACAGGGTCACAGGGACCCAGTACTTC
TRBV7-8	.	.	TRBJ1-1	CASNTLGGTEAFF	TGTGCCAGCAACACTCTCGGGGGGACTGAAGCTTTCTTT
TRBV19	.	.	TRBJ1-4	CASSRGGGANEKLFF	TGTGCCAGTAGTCGCGGCGGCGGGGCTAATGAAAAACTGTTTTTT
TRBV7-9	TRBD2	once	TRBJ2-1	CASSVGLARRNEQFF	TGTGCCAGCAGCGTGGGACTAGCGAGACGTAATGAGCAGTTCTTC
TRBV7-2	TRBD2	.	TRBJ2-1	CASSLGLAGYNEQFF	TGTGCCAGCAGCTTAGGACTAGCGGGGTACAATGAGCAGTTCTTC
TRBV15	TRBD2	.	TRBJ2-3	CATSMASGAHTDTQYF	TGTGCCACCAGCATGGCTAGCGGGGCTCACACAGATACGCAGTATTTT
TRBV28	TRBD1	.	TRBJ1-2	CASSPDRGRDGYTF	TGTGCCAGCTCTCCTGACAGGGGGCGTGATGGCTACACCTTC
TRBV30	.	.	TRBJ1-1	CAYILVRNTEAFF	TGTGCCTACATTTTGGTCAGAAACACTGAAGCTTTCTTT
TRBV2	TRBD2	.	TRBJ2-3	CASSPAGGNTDTQYF	TGTGCCAGCAGTCCAGCGGGGGGGAACACAGATACGCAGTATTTT
TRBV19	TRBD1	.	TRBJ1-6	CASSSNRGPLVTLHF	TGTGCCAGTAGTTCCAACAGGGGGCCTTTGGTGACCCTCCACTTT
TRBV5-4	.	.	TRBJ2-3	CASSLSGGIADTQYF	TGTGCCAGCAGCTTGTCTGGGGGGATCGCAGATACGCAGTATTTT
TRBV7-2	TRBD1	.	TRBJ2-5	CASSYRGRETQYF	TGTGCCAGCAGCTACAGGGGGCGAGAGACCCAGTACTTC
TRBV6-6	TRBD1	.	TRBJ2-7	CASSRTGRLSSYEQYF	TGTGCCAGCAGTAGGACAGGCCGTTTAAGTTCCTACGAGCAGTACTTC
TRBV30	TRBD1	.	TRBJ1-1	CAWDRGSTEAFF	TGTGCCTGGGACAGGGGTAGCACTGAAGCTTTCTTT
TRBV5-6	.	few	TRBJ1-2	CASSLPFSGSGYTF	TGTGCCAGCAGCTTGCCTTTTTCTGGTAGTGGCTACACCTTC
TRBV5-1	.	.	TRBJ1-2	CASSPSQSNYGYTF	TGCGCCAGCAGCCCGTCACAGTCTAACTATGGCTACACCTTC
TRBV6-5	.	.	TRBJ2-7	CASSYPILPGVYEQYF	TGTGCCAGCAGTTACCCGATTTTACCCGGGGTCTACGAGCAGTACTTC